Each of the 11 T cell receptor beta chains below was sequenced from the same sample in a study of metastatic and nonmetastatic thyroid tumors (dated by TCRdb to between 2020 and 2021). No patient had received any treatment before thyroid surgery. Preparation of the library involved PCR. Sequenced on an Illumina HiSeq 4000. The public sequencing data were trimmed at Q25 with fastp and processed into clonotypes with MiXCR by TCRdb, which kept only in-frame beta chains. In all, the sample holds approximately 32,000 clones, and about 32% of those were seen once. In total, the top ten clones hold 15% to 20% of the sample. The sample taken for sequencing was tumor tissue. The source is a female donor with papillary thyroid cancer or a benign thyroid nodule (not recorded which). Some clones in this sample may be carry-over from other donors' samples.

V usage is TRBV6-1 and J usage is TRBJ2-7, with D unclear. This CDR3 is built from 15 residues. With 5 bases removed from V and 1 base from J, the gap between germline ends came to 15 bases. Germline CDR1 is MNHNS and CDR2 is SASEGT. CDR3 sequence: CASSLTGGPSYEQYF. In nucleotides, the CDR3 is TGTGCCAGCAGTCTGACCGGTGGGCCGTCCTACGAGCAGTACTTC.

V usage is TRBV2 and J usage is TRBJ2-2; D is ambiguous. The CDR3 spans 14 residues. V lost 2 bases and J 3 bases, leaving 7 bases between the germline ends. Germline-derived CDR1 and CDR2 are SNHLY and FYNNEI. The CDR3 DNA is TGTGCCAGCAGTGAAAGACTCGACACCGGGGAGCTGTTTTTT. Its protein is CASSERLDTGELFF.

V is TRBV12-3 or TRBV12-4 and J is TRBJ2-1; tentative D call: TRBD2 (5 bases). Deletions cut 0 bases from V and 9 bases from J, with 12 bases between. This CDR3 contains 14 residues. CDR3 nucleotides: TGTGCCAGCAGTTTAGCGGGAGCTGGGAGTGAGCAGTTCTTC. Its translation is CASSLAGAGSEQFF.

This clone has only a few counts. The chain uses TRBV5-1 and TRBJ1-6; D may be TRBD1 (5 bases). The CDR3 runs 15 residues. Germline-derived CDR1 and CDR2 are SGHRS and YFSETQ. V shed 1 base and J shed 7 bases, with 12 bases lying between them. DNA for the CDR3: TGCGCCAGCAGCTTGACTAACAGGTTAAATTCACCCCTCCACTTT. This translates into CASSLTNRLNSPLHF.

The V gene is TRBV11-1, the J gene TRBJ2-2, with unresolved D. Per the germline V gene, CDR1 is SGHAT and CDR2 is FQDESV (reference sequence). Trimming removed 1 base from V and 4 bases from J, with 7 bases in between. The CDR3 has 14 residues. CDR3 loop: CASSLVGSTGELFF. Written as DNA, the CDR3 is TGTGCCAGCAGCTTAGTAGGTAGCACCGGGGAGCTGTTTTTT.

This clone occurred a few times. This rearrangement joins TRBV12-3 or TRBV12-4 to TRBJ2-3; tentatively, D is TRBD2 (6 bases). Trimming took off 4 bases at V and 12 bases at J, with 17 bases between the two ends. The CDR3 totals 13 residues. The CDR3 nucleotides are TGTGCCAGCAGTTGGGAATCGGGGGAAATTCAGTATTTT. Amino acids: CASSWESGEIQYF.

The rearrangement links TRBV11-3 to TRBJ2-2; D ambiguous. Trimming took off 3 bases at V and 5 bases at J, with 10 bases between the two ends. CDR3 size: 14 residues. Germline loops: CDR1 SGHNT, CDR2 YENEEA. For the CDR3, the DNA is TGTGCCAGCAGCTTTGGCCTAACTACCGGGGAGCTGTTTTTT. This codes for CASSFGLTTGELFF.

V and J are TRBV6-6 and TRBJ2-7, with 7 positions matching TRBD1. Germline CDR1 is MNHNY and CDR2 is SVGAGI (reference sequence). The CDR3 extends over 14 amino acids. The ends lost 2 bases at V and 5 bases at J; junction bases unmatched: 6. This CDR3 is CASSYQRQGHEQYF. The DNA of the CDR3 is TGTGCCAGCAGTTACCAGAGACAGGGCCACGAGCAGTACTTC.

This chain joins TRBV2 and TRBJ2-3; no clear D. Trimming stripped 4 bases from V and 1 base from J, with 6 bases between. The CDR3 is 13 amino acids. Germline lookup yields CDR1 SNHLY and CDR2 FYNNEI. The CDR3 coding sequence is TGTGCCAGCAGTGCGACTGGCACAGATACGCAGTATTTT. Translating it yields CASSATGTDTQYF.

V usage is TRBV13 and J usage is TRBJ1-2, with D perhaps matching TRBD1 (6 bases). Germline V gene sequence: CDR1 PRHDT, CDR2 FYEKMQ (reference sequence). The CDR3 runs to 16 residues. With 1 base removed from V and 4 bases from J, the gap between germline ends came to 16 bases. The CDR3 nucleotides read TGTGCCAGCAGCTTAGAACTGGGGGCGTCCCCCTATGGCTACACCTTC. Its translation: CASSLELGASPYGYTF.

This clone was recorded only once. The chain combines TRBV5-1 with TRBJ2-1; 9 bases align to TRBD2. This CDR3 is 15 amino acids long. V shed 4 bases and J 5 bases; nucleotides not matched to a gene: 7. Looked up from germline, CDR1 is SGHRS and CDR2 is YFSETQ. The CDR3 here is CASSTSGRHNNEQFF. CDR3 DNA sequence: TGCGCCAGCAGCACAAGCGGGAGGCACAACAATGAGCAGTTCTTC.